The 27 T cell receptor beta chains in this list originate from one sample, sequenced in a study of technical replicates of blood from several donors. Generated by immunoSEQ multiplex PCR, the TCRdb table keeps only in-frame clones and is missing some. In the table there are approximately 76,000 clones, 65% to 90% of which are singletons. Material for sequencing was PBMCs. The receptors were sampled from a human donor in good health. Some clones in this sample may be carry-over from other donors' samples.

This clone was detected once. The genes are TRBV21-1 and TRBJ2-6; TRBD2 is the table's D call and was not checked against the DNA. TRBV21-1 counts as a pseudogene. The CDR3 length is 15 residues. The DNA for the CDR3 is TGTGCCAGCATCACGACGGGGGCTGGGGCCAACGTCCTGACTTTC. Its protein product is CASITTGAGANVLTF.

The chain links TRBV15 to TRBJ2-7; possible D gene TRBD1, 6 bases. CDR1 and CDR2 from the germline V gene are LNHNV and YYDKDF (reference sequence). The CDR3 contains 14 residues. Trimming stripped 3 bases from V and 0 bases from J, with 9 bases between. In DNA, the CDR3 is TGTGCCACCAGCAGCGACAGGATCTCCTACGAGCAGTACTTC. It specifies CATSSDRISYEQYF.

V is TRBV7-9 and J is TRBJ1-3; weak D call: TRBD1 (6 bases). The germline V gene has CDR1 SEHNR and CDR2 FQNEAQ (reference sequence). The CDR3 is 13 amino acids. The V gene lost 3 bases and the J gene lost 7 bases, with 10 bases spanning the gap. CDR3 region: CASSFGTTNTIYF. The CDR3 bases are TGTGCCAGCAGCTTCGGGACAACGAACACCATATATTTT.

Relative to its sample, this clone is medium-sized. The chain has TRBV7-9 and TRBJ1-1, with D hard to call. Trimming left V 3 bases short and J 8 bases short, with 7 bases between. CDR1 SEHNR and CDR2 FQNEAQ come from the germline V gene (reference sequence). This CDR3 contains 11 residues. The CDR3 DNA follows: TGTGCCAGCAGCTTCGTTGGCGAAGCTTTCTTT. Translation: CASSFVGEAFF.

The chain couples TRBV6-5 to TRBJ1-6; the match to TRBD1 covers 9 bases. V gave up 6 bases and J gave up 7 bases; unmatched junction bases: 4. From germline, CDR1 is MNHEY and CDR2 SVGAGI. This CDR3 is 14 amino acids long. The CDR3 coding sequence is TGTGCCAGCAGAAGGACAGGGGACAATTCACCCCTCCACTTT. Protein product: CASRRTGDNSPLHF.

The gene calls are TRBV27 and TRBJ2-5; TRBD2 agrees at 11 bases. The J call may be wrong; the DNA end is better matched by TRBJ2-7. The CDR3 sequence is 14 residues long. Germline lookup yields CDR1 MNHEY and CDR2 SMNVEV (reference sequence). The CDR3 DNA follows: TGTGCCAGCAGTTCCAGACTAGCGGGATACGAGCAGTACTTC. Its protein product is CASSSRLAGYEQYF.

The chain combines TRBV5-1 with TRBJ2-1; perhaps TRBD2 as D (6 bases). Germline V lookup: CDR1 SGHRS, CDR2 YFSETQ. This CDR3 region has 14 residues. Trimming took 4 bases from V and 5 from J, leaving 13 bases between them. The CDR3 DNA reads TGCGCCAGCAGCGTTTCTAGCGATCACAATGAGCAGTTCTTC. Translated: CASSVSSDHNEQFF.

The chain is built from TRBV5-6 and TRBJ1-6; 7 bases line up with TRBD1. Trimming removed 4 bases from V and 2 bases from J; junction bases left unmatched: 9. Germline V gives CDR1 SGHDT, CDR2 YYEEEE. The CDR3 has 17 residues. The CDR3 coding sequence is TGTGCCAGCAGCCTTAGACAGGGTTCGGCCTATAATTCACCCCTCCACTTT. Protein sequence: CASSLRQGSAYNSPLHF.

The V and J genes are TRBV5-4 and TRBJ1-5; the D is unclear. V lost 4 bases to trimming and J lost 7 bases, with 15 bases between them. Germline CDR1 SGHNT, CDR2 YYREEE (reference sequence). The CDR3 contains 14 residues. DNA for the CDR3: TGTGCCAGCAGCCTACCCTCCCGCGAACAGCCCCAGCATTTT. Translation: CASSLPSREQPQHF.

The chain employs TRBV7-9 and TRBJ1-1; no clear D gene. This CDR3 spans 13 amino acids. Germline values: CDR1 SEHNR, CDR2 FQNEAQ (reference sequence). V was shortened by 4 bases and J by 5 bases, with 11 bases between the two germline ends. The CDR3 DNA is TGTGCCAGCAGCTCGGGGAGGCCGACTGAAGCTTTCTTT. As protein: CASSSGRPTEAFF.

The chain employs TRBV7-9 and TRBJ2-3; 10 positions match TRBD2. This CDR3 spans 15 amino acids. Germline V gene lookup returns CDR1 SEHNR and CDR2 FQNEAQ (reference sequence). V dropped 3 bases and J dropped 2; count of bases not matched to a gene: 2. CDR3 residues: CASSLGTSDTDTQYF. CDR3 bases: TGTGCCAGCAGCTTGGGGACTAGCGACACAGATACGCAGTATTTT.

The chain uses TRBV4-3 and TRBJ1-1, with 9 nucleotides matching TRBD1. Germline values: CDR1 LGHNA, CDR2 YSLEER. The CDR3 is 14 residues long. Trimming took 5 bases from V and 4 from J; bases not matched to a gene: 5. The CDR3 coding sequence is TGCGCCAGCAGCGCTGACAGGGGGATCACTGAAGCTTTCTTT. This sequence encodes CASSADRGITEAFF.

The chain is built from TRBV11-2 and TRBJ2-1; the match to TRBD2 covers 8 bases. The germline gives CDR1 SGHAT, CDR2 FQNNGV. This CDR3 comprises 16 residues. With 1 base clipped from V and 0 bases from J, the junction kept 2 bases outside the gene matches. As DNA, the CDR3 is TGTGCCAGCAGCTTAGTCCTAGCGGGCTCCTACAATGAGCAGTTCTTC. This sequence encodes CASSLVLAGSYNEQFF.

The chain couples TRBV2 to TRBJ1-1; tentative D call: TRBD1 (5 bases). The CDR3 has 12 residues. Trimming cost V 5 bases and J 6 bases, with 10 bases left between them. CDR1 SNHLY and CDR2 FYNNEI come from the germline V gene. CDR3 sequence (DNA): TGTGCCAGCAGTTCGTCGGGGGCTGAAGCTTTCTTT. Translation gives CASSSSGAEAFF.

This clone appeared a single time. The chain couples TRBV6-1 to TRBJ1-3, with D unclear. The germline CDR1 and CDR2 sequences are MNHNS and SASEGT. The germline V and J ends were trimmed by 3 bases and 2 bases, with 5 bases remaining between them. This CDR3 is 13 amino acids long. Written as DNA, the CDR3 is TGTGCCAGCAGTGAGGCTGCTGGAAACACCATATATTTT. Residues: CASSEAAGNTIYF.

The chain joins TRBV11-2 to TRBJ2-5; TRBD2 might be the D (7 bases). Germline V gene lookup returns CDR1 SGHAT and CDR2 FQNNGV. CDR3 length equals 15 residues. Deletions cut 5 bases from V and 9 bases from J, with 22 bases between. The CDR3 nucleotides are TGTGCCAGCAGCCGATCCGGGACTACCAGGGGAGCCCAGTACTTC. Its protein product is CASSRSGTTRGAQYF.

In DNA, the CDR3 is TGTGCCAGCAGCGAGAGGGGGCCTATCGATGAGCAGTTCTTC. Protein: CASSERGPIDEQFF. V gene TRBV13 combines with J gene TRBJ2-1; 7 positions match TRBD1. Germline values: CDR1 PRHDT, CDR2 FYEKMQ (reference sequence). V lost 5 bases to trimming and J lost 8 bases; unmatched junction nucleotides: 9. The CDR3 totals 14 residues.

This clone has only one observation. The CDR3 region is CAARDSLGGQYF. The DNA for the CDR3 is TGTGCCGCCCGGGACTCCCTCGGCGGGCAGTACTTC. The chain combines TRBV6-5 with TRBJ2-7, with TRBD2 as a possible D gene (6 bases). Deletions cut 11 bases from V and 9 bases from J, with 20 bases between. The germline V gene encodes CDR1 MNHEY and CDR2 SVGAGI. CDR3 size: 12 residues.

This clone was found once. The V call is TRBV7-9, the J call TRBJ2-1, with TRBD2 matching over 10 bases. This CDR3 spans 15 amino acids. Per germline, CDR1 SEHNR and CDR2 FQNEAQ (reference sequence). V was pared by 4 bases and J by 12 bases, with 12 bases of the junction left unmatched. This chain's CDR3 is CASSSGYKREGPQFF. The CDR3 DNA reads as TGTGCCAGCAGCTCCGGTTACAAGCGGGAGGGCCCGCAGTTCTTC.

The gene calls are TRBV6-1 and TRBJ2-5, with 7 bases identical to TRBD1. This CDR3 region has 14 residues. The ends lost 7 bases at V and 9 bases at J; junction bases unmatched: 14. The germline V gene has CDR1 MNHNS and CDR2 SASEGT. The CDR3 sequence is CASTIGDSQASQYF. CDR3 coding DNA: TGTGCCAGCACGATCGGGGACAGTCAGGCGTCCCAGTACTTC.

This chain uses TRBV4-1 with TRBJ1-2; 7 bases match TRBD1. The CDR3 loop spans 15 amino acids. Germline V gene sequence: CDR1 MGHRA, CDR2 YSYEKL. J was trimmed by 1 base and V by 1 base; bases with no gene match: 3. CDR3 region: CASSQGDSNNYGYTF. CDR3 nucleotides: TGCGCCAGCAGCCAAGGGGACAGCAATAACTATGGCTACACCTTC.

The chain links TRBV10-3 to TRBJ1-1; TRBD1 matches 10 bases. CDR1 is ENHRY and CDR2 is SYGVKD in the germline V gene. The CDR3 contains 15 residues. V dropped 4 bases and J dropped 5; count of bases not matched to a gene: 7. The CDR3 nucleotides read TGTGCCATCAGTGGACCGACAGGGGGCGGGACTGAAGCTTTCTTT. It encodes CAISGPTGGGTEAFF.

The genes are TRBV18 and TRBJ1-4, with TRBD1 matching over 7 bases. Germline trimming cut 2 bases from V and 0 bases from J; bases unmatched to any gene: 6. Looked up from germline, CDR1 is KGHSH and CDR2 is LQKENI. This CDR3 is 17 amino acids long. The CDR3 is CASSPRTGPATNEKLFF. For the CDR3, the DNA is TGTGCCAGCTCACCAAGGACAGGCCCTGCAACTAATGAAAAACTGTTTTTT.

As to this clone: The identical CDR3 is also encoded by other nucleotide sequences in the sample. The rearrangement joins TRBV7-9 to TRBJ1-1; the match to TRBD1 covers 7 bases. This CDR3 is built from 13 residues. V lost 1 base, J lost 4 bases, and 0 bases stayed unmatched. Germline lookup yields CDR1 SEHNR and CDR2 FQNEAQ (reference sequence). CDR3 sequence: CASSLGQGTEAFF. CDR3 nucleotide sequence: TGTGCCAGCAGCTTAGGACAGGGCACTGAAGCTTTCTTT.

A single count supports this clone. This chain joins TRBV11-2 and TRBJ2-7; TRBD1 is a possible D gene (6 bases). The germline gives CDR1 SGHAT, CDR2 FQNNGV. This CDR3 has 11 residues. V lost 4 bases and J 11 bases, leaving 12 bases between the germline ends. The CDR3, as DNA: TGTGCCAGCAGCTCCGGACAGCTGAAGTACTTC. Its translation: CASSSGQLKYF.

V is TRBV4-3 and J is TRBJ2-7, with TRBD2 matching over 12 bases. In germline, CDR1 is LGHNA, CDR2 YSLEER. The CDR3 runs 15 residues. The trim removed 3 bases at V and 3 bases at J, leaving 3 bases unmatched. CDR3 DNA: TGCGCCAGCAGCCAGAGACTAGCGGGAGACTACGAGCAGTACTTC. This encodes CASSQRLAGDYEQYF.

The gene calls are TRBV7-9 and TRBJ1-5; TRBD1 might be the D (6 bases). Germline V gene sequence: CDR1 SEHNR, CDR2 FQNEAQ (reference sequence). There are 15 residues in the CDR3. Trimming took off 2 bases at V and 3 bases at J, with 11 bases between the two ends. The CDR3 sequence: CASSLSSGANQPQHF. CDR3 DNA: TGTGCCAGCAGCTTATCATCAGGGGCCAATCAGCCCCAGCATTTT.